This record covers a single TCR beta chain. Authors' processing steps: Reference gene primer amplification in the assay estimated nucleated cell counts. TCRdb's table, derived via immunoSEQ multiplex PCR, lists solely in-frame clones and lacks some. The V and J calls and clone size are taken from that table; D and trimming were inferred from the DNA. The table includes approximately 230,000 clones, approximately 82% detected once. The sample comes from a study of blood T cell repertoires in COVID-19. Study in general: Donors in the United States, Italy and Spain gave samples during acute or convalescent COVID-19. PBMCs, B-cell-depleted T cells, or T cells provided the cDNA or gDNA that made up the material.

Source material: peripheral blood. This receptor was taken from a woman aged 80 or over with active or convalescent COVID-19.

This CDR3 is CASSQPALAGANTGELFF. In nucleotides, the CDR3 is TGTGCCAGCAGCCAGCCCGCCCTAGCGGGGGCGAACACCGGGGAGCTGTTTTTT. The chain employs TRBV3-1 (or the pseudogene TRBV3-2) and TRBJ2-2; TRBD2 agrees at 10 bases. The CDR3 spans 18 residues. From germline, CDR1 is LGHDT and CDR2 YNNKEL (reference sequence). The V gene end was trimmed by 3 bases and the J gene end by 0 bases; junction bases not matched to a gene: 7.